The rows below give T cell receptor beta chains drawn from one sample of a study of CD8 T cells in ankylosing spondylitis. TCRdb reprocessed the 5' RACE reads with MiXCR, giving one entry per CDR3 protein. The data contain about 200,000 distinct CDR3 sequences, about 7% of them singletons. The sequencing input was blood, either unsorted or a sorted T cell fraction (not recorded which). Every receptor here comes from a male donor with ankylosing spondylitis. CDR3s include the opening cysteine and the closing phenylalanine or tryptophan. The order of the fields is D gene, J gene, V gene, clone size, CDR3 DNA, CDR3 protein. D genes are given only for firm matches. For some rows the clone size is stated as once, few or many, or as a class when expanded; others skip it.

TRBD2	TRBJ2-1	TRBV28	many	TGTGCCAGTATAACTCGGACTAGAGGCGACAATGAGCAGTTCTTC	CASITRTRGDNEQFF
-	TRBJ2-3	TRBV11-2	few	TGTGCCAGCAGCTTAGTCAGCAGGGAAAAGACAGATACGCAGTATTTT	CASSLVSREKTDTQYF
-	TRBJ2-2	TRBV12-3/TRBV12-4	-	TGTGCCAGCAGTTGGGCCACCGGGGAGCTGTTTTTT	CASSWATGELFF
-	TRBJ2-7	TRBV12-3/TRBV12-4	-	TGTGCCAGCAGCCTCTCAGAGTTACGCGAGCAGTACTTC	CASSLSELREQYF
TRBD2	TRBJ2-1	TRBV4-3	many	TGCGCCAGCAGCCAAGGCGCGGGGGGGGGTGAGAATGAGCAGTTCTTC	CASSQGAGGGENEQFF
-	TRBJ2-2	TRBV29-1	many	TGCAGCGTTGTTCGTGTCGGGACATTGAACACCGGGGAGCTGTTTTTT	CSVVRVGTLNTGELFF
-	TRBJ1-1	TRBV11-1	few	TGTGCCAGCAGCTCCCTTGTCGGGGTGACTGAAGCTTTCTTT	CASSSLVGVTEAFF
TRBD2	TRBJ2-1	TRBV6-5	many	TGTGCCAGCAGTTACTCGGGACTAGACTACAATGAGCAGTTCTTC	CASSYSGLDYNEQFF
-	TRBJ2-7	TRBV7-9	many	TGTGCCAGCAGCTCCGATACAGGTTCCGAGCAGTACTTC	CASSSDTGSEQYF
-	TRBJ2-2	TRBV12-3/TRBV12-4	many	TGTGCCAGCAGTTTATTACAGGGCGGCGGGGAGCTGTTTTTT	CASSLLQGGGELFF
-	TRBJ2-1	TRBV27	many	TGTGCCAGCCGGCGGGGCGGGGTAAACAATGAGCAGTTCTTC	CASRRGGVNNEQFF
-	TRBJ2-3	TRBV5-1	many	TGCGCCAGCAGTTTCAGACCCACAGATACGCAGTATTTT	CASSFRPTDTQYF
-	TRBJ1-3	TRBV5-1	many	TGCGCCAGCAGCCACATATCCGAATCTGGAAACACCATATATTTT	CASSHISESGNTIYF
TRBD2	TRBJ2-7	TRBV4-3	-	TGCGCCAGCAGCCAGGGACTAGCGAAAACCTACGAGCAGTACTTC	CASSQGLAKTYEQYF
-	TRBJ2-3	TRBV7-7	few	TGTGCTAGCAGCTTAGACCGGGACATCTTCTCTCCAGATACGCAGTATTTT	CASSLDRDIFSPDTQYF
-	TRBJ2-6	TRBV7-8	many	TGTGCCAGCAGCGTAACCCACAGGGCCAACGTCCTGACTTTC	CASSVTHRANVLTF
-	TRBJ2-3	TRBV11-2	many	TGTGCCAGCAGCCCCTGGCGGGGCAGAACTAGCACAGATACGCAGTATTTT	CASSPWRGRTSTDTQYF
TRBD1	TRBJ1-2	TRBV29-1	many	TGCAGCGTTTTACGAAACCCCGGGCCGGGGACAGGGGCAGTCTATGGCTACACCTTC	CSVLRNPGPGTGAVYGYTF
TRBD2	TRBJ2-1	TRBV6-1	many	TGTGCCAGCACCCGCGCGGCTAGCGGGCGGGATGAGCAGTTCTTC	CASTRAASGRDEQFF
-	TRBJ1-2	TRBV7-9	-	TGTGCCAGCAGCTTAGCTTACAGGGTCGTGTCTGGCTACACCTTC	CASSLAYRVVSGYTF
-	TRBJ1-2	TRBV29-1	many	TGCAGCGGGGGGCCCTCGGGCGCCAACTATGGCTACACCTTC	CSGGPSGANYGYTF
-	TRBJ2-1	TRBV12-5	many	TGTGCTAGTGGTTTGGGGGAAATTGGGCAGTTCTTC	CASGLGEIGQFF
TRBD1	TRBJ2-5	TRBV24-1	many	TGTGCCACCAGTGATTTAGGGGGCTTCGGGGAGACCCAGTACTTC	CATSDLGGFGETQYF
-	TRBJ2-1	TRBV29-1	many	TGCAGCGTTGAAGAGACCCGGAAGAGTTATGAGCAGTTCTTC	CSVEETRKSYEQFF
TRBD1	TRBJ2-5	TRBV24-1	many	TGTGCCACCAGTGATAGGGGACAGGGCGAAGAGACCCAGTACTTC	CATSDRGQGEETQYF
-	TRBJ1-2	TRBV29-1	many	TGCAGCGTTGAAGTCTCCACAGGGTGGTATGGCTACACCTTC	CSVEVSTGWYGYTF
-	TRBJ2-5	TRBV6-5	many	TGTGCCAGCAGCTCAGTCCAAGAGACCCAGTACTTC	CASSSVQETQYF
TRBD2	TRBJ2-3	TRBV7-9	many	TGTGCCAGCAGGTTAACGGTGACTAGCCGTGGCACAGATACGCAGTATTTT	CASRLTVTSRGTDTQYF
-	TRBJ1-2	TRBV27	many	TGTGCCAGCAGTTTTGGGCAGGGCCATTATGGCTACACCTTC	CASSFGQGHYGYTF
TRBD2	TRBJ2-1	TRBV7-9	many	TGTGCCAGCAGGACAAAAAGGCTAGCGGGGAGTGAGCAGTTCTTC	CASRTKRLAGSEQFF
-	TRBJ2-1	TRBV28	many	TGTGCCAGCAGTTTTCAATACAATGAGCAGTTCTTC	CASSFQYNEQFF
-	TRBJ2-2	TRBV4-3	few	TGCGCCAGCAGCCAAGTTGTCAGCAACACCGGGGAGCTGTTTTTT	CASSQVVSNTGELFF
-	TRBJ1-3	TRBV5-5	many	TGTGCCAGCAGCTTGGAGGGAGGCGCCTCTGGAAACACCATATATTTT	CASSLEGGASGNTIYF
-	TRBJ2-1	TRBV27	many	TGTGCCAGCAGTTTCAACCCCCATAGAGGCAATGAGCAGTTCTTC	CASSFNPHRGNEQFF
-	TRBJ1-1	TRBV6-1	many	TGTGCCAGCAGTGAGGGGCTGAACACTGAAGCTTTCTTT	CASSEGLNTEAFF
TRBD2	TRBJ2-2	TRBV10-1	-	TGCGCCAACCGACGACTAGCGGGAGATAAGAACACCGGGGAGCTGTTTTTT	CANRRLAGDKNTGELFF
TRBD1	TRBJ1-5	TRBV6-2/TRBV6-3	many	TGTGCCAGCTTGTCTAGTTTAGGACAGGGATCAAATCAGCCCCAGCATTTT	CASLSSLGQGSNQPQHF
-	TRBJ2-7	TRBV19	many	TGTGCCAGTAGTGCAGGGGTCTCCTACGAGCAGTACTTC	CASSAGVSYEQYF
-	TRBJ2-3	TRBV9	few	TGTGCCAGCAGCGTTGGAGGCGGGGGCACAGATACGCAGTATTTT	CASSVGGGGTDTQYF
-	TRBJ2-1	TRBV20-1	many	TGCAGTGCTTCCCTCGACACTCCTGAGGAGCAGTTCTTC	CSASLDTPEEQFF
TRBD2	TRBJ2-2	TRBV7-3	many	TGTGCCAGCAGCTTCCTAGCGGGGTGGAACAACACCGGGGAGCTGTTTTTT	CASSFLAGWNNTGELFF
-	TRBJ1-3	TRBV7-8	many	TGTGCCAGCAGCTTAGAAGGCAGGGTCGGAAACACCATATATTTT	CASSLEGRVGNTIYF